The subject of this entry is one T cell receptor beta chain. These data are taken from a study of blood T cell repertoires in COVID-19. Study-wide context: The samples span acute and convalescent COVID-19 from the United States, Italy and Spain.

The germline CDR1 and CDR2 sequences are SGHRS and YFSETQ. After removal of 4 bases from V and 5 bases from J, the junction contained 12 bases not matched to a gene. The CDR3 extends over 16 amino acids. Original processing methods: Counts of nucleated cells, estimated from reference gene primer amplification, were obtained. Clones were sequenced by immunoSEQ multiplex PCR, and TCRdb holds only the in-frame ones, with some missing. For V, J and clone size, that table is used; D and trimming come from the DNA. In the table there are 100,000 or so clones, 90% to 95% of which are singletons. The V call is TRBV5-1, the J call TRBJ2-7; 10 bases fit TRBD1. The receptor was derived from a man aged 55-75 years with acute or convalescent COVID-19. Sample: peripheral blood. Here the CDR3 reads CASSQNSGTGAHEQYF. DNA for the CDR3: TGCGCCAGCAGCCAAAACTCCGGGACAGGGGCCCACGAGCAGTACTTC.